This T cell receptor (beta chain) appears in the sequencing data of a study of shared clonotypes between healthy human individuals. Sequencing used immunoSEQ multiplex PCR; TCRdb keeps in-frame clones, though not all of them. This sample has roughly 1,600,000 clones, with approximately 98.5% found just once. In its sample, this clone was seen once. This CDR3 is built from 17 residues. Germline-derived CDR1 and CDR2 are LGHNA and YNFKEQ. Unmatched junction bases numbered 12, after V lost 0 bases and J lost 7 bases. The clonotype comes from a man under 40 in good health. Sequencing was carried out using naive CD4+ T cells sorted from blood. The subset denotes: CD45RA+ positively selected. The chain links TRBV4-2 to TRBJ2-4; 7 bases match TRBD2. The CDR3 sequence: CASSQDPDLRGVNIQYF. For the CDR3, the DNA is TGTGCCAGCAGCCAAGATCCCGACCTCCGGGGGGTTAACATTCAGTACTTC.